The 5 T cell receptor beta chains below all came from one sample that was sequenced in a study of OX40 agonist ivuxolimab in advanced cancers. The repertoire was sequenced with immunoSEQ multiplex PCR; TCRdb's copy has only in-frame clones and lacks some. The sample contains over 80,000 clones, about 84% of which appear only once. This sample comprised CD4+ or CD8+ T cells sorted from blood, obtained in a trial of the OX40 agonist ivuxolimab. All receptors derive from an adult with an advanced solid tumor such as melanoma, head and neck, liver or kidney cancer.

The genes are TRBV6-6 and TRBJ1-2; D not certain. V lost 0 bases to trimming and J lost 7 bases, with 12 bases between them. Germline V lookup: CDR1 MNHNY, CDR2 SVGAGI (reference sequence). The CDR3 loop spans 14 amino acids. The chain's CDR3 is CASSYSNTVGGYTF. CDR3 nucleotides: TGTGCCAGCAGTTACTCGAATACGGTCGGTGGCTACACCTTC.

The chain couples TRBV19 to TRBJ2-7; 11 positions agree with TRBD2. The junction had 1 base not matched to a gene; V was cut back by 3 bases and J by 0 bases. This CDR3 is 15 amino acids long. Germline CDR1 is LNHDA and CDR2 is SQIVND (reference sequence). CDR3 in amino acids: CASSMGTSGSYEQYF. As DNA, the CDR3 is TGTGCCAGTAGTATGGGGACTAGCGGCTCCTACGAGCAGTACTTC.

The chain recombines TRBV11-2 with TRBJ2-6; 8 nucleotides match TRBD1. This CDR3 has 18 amino acids. J gave up 4 bases and V 1 base, and 9 bases lay outside the gene matches. From germline, CDR1 is SGHAT and CDR2 FQNNGV. CDR3 DNA sequence: TGTGCCAGCAGCTTAGTAAGGCAGGGGGCAGGAGGGGCCAACGTCCTGACTTTC. Its translation is CASSLVRQGAGGANVLTF.

The rearrangement joins TRBV7-2 to TRBJ2-7; possibly TRBD2 for D (7 bases). The CDR3 length is 16 residues. The V and J ends lost 1 base and 0 bases respectively, with 13 bases between them. In germline, CDR1 is SGHTA, CDR2 FQGNSA. The CDR3 DNA reads as TGTGCCAGCAGCTTAGTCGACGGGGGGCCCTCCTACGAGCAGTACTTC. Translated, it gives CASSLVDGGPSYEQYF.

The V and J genes are TRBV5-6 and TRBJ2-7; D not resolved. Trimming stripped 0 bases from V and 3 bases from J, with 10 bases between. Per the germline V gene, CDR1 is SGHDT and CDR2 is YYEEEE. CDR3 length: 14 residues. The CDR3 DNA reads as TGTGCCAGCAGCTTGGGAGGCGGCAGCTACGAGCAGTACTTC. Amino acids: CASSLGGGSYEQYF.